The TCR beta chain described here comes from a study of cytomegalovirus exposure and HLA in healthy donors. PCR used 60 Vbeta primers and 13 Jbeta primers. Data came from immunoSEQ multiplex PCR; TCRdb stores just in-frame clones and leaves some out. The sample lists about 300,000 clones; just over 85% were seen once. The TCR comes from a man between 40 and 49 years old in good health and CMV-seropositive. The source material was PBMCs.

This CDR3 is CASSSGTSAQETQYF. The CDR3 bases are TGCGCCAGCAGCTCCGGGACTAGCGCACAAGAGACCCAGTACTTC. This chain uses TRBV5-1 with TRBJ2-5; 10 nucleotides line up with TRBD2. V gave up 3 bases and J gave up 2 bases; unmatched junction bases: 4. The CDR3 covers 15 residues. Germline V lookup: CDR1 SGHRS, CDR2 YFSETQ.